These 32 T cell receptor beta chains originate from one sample sequenced in a study of cytomegalovirus exposure and HLA in healthy donors. Vbeta (60) and Jbeta (13) primers were used in the PCR. TCRdb keeps only in-frame clones here, not all; method: immunoSEQ multiplex PCR. In the table there are 95,000 to 150,000 clones, approximately 72% of which are singletons. What was sequenced was PBMCs. The receptor source for this set is a woman aged 40 to 50 in good health and CMV-seropositive.

This clone was observed once. This chain connects TRBV5-1 to TRBJ1-6; D may be TRBD1 (6 bases). The CDR3 consists of 15 residues. Between the trimmed V and J ends, which lost 2 bases and 4 bases, there was a span of 10 bases. CDR1 SGHRS and CDR2 YFSETQ come from the germline V gene. CDR3 sequence: CASSFSGEYNSPLHF. As DNA, the CDR3 is TGCGCCAGCAGCTTTTCAGGGGAGTATAATTCACCCCTCCACTTT.

The V and J genes are TRBV18 and TRBJ1-2; D ambiguous. The CDR3 consists of 14 residues. V lost 2 bases and J lost 3, with 10 bases in between. Germline V gives CDR1 KGHSH, CDR2 LQKENI. The CDR3, as DNA: TGTGCCAGCTCACCAGTGGTTAGAGACTATGGCTACACCTTC. Translated: CASSPVVRDYGYTF.

This clone was observed a single time. In DNA form, the CDR3 reads TGTGCCAGCAGCCCTTACACTAGAAACACCATATATTTT. Amino acids: CASSPYTRNTIYF. The rearrangement links TRBV9 to TRBJ1-3; D not resolved. This CDR3 region has 13 residues. CDR1 SGDLS and CDR2 YYNGEE come from the germline V gene. V was clipped by 4 bases and J by 5 bases, with 10 bases between them.

V gene TRBV7-8 combines with J gene TRBJ2-1; D gene unclear. Germline assignment: CDR1 SGHVS and CDR2 FQNEAQ. The CDR3 has 19 residues. V was clipped by 5 bases and J by 13 bases, with 36 bases between them. The CDR3, as DNA: TGTGCCAGCAGCCCGCCGATTGGAGCCCGAAATCCCTTAAGCCGGTCACAGTTCTTC. Translated, it gives CASSPPIGARNPLSRSQFF.

V usage is TRBV5-4 and J usage is TRBJ2-5; TRBD2 matches 8 bases. V dropped 0 bases and J dropped 2; count of bases not matched to a gene: 3. In germline, CDR1 is SGHNT, CDR2 YYREEE (reference sequence). This CDR3 is 15 amino acids long. CDR3 amino acids: CASSLAGGGQETQYF. The CDR3 coding sequence is TGTGCCAGCAGCTTGGCGGGGGGGGGACAAGAGACCCAGTACTTC.

The chain couples TRBV5-1 to TRBJ2-3; 10 bases line up with TRBD1. Germline V gene sequence: CDR1 SGHRS, CDR2 YFSETQ. V shed 4 bases and J 6 bases; nucleotides not matched to a gene: 2. The CDR3 is 13 residues long. The CDR3 loop reads CASSRQGADTQYF. The DNA for the CDR3 is TGCGCCAGCAGCCGACAGGGGGCGGATACGCAGTATTTT.

The rearrangement links TRBV18 to TRBJ2-5; D remains unclear. V dropped 3 bases and J dropped 4 bases, with 9 bases sitting between them. Germline V gene lookup returns CDR1 KGHSH and CDR2 LQKENI. This CDR3 is 13 amino acids long. CDR3 region: CASSPRHRETQYF. The DNA of the CDR3 is TGTGCCAGCTCACCGCGACATCGAGAGACCCAGTACTTC.

The chain recombines TRBV6-5 with TRBJ1-6; D might be TRBD1 (6 bases). Germline assignment: CDR1 MNHEY and CDR2 SVGAGI. This CDR3 has 15 amino acids. V lost 10 bases to trimming and J lost 7 bases, with 20 bases between them. As DNA, the CDR3 is TGTGCCACAGCATACTTCCGGGACACAAATTCACCCCTCCACTTT. Protein: CATAYFRDTNSPLHF.

This rearrangement joins TRBV6-6 to TRBJ1-1; weak D call: TRBD1 (5 bases). Germline lookup yields CDR1 MNHNY and CDR2 SVGAGI (reference sequence). This CDR3 region has 16 residues. Trimming took 0 bases from V and 0 from J, leaving 11 bases between them. The CDR3 DNA reads as TGTGCCAGCAGTTACTCGGCGGGACTCATGAACACTGAAGCTTTCTTT. Amino acids: CASSYSAGLMNTEAFF.

CDR3 sequence (DNA): TGCGCCAGCAGCGTCCGGGGGGCAACGAACCAAGAGACCCAGTACTTC. Protein sequence: CASSVRGATNQETQYF. The chain couples TRBV5-1 to TRBJ2-5; D is perhaps TRBD2 (7 bases). The CDR3 runs 16 residues. The germline CDR1 and CDR2 sequences are SGHRS and YFSETQ. Trimming took 4 bases from V and 0 from J, leaving 16 bases between them.

The CDR3 region is CASSQVAEMIEKLFF. The CDR3 coding sequence is TGTGCCAGCAGCCAAGTGGCGGAGATGATCGAAAAACTGTTTTTT. The V gene is TRBV4-2, the J gene TRBJ1-4; D is uncertain. Germline V gives CDR1 LGHNA, CDR2 YNFKEQ. CDR3 length: 15 amino acids. V lost 1 base, J lost 8 bases, and 14 bases lay in between.

This clone was detected only a few times. V usage is TRBV6-1 and J usage is TRBJ2-7; 9 nucleotides align to TRBD1. The trim removed 1 base at V and 0 bases at J, leaving 1 base unmatched. The germline V gene has CDR1 MNHNS and CDR2 SASEGT. This CDR3 region has 15 residues. CDR3 bases: TGTGCCAGCAGTGAAGTGGGACAGGGCTCCTACGAGCAGTACTTC. Its protein product is CASSEVGQGSYEQYF.

This clone was counted between two and nine times. The chain carries TRBV7-9 and TRBJ1-2; 10 bases fit TRBD1. Trimming at V came to 4 bases and at J to 4 bases, leaving 6 bases not matched to a gene. The CDR3 is made up of 15 amino acids. The germline V gene has CDR1 SEHNR and CDR2 FQNEAQ (reference sequence). The CDR3 loop is CASSSAGTGVYGYTF. As DNA, the CDR3 is TGTGCCAGCAGCTCAGCCGGGACAGGGGTCTATGGCTACACCTTC.

The chain joins TRBV5-4 to TRBJ1-1; 7 bases align to TRBD1. There are 14 residues in the CDR3. In germline, CDR1 is SGHNT, CDR2 YYREEE (reference sequence). V gave up 4 bases and J gave up 1 base; unmatched junction bases: 4. CDR3 coding DNA: TGTGCCAGCAGCGTTGGACAGGCGAACACTGAAGCTTTCTTT. This sequence encodes CASSVGQANTEAFF. The full variable domain, with the rest looked up from reference TRBV5-4 and TRBJ1-1, is ETGVTQSPTHLIKTRGQQVTLRCSSQSGHNTVSWYQQALGQGPQFIFQYYREEENGRGNFPPRFSGLQFPNYSSELNVNALELDDSALYLCASSVGQANTEAFFGQGTRLTVV.

In its sample, this clone was seen a few times. CDR3 sequence reads: CASSPPTGAGQPQHF. The CDR3 DNA reads as TGTGCCAGCAGTCCCCCGACAGGGGCGGGTCAGCCCCAGCATTTT. The chain couples TRBV28 to TRBJ1-5, with 8 bases identical to TRBD1. CDR3 length: 15 amino acids. V trimming: 5 bases; J trimming: 6 bases; junction bases outside the gene matches: 9. Germline CDR1 MDHEN, CDR2 SYDVKM. Variable domain in full (rest from reference TRBV28 and TRBJ1-5): DVKVTQSSRYLVKRTGEKVFLECVQDMDHENMFWYRQDPGLGLRLIYFSYDVKMKEKGDIPEGYSVSREKKERFSLILESASTNQTSMYLCASSPPTGAGQPQHFGDGTRLSIL.

J is TRBJ1-2 and V is TRBV29-1, with 9 bases matching TRBD1. Per the germline V gene, CDR1 is SQVTM and CDR2 is ANQGSEA. This CDR3 is 13 amino acids long. J was trimmed by 6 bases and V by 6 bases; bases with no gene match: 8. This CDR3 is CSVLGTGNNGYTF. The DNA of the CDR3 is TGCAGCGTCCTTGGGACAGGGAATAATGGCTACACCTTC.

This clone was counted between two and nine times. The CDR3 here is CASSQGPGTEAFF. CDR3 sequence (DNA): TGTGCCAGCTCACAAGGGCCGGGGACTGAAGCTTTCTTT. The rearrangement joins TRBV18 to TRBJ1-1, with D uncertain. Trimming removed 4 bases at V and 5 bases at J, with 11 bases between. Germline values: CDR1 KGHSH, CDR2 LQKENI. The CDR3 is 13 residues long.

The chain couples TRBV5-1 to TRBJ2-7, with D possibly matching TRBD2 (6 bases). This CDR3 has 15 amino acids. The germline CDR1 and CDR2 sequences are SGHRS and YFSETQ. Trimming stripped 0 bases from V and 5 bases from J, with 15 bases between. CDR3 loop: CASSLGGVVIHEQYF. DNA of the CDR3: TGCGCCAGCAGCTTGGGGGGGGTAGTAATCCACGAGCAGTACTTC. Full variable domain (missing parts from reference TRBV5-1 and TRBJ2-7): KAGVTQTPRYLIKTRGQQVTLSCSPISGHRSVSWYQQTPGQGLQFLFEYFSETQRNKGNFPGRFSGRQFSNSRSEMNVSTLELGDSALYLCASSLGGVVIHEQYFGPGTRLTVT.

This chain connects TRBV7-2 to TRBJ2-5; TRBD1 might be the D (5 bases). CDR1 and CDR2 from the germline V gene are SGHTA and FQGNSA. V was pared by 1 base and J by 5 bases, with 5 bases between. The CDR3 runs 12 residues. CDR3 protein: CASSLDRETQYF. The CDR3 DNA sequence: TGTGCCAGCAGCTTAGACAGGGAGACCCAGTACTTC.

The J gene is TRBJ1-2, the V gene TRBV7-3; 9 bases align to TRBD1. With 3 bases clipped from V and 5 bases from J, the junction kept 4 bases outside the gene matches. CDR1 is SGHTA and CDR2 is FQGTGA in the germline V gene. CDR3 length equals 14 residues. CDR3 coding DNA: TGTGCCAGCAGCTTGGGACAGGGAGGGTATGGCTACACCTTC. Translating gives CASSLGQGGYGYTF. Full variable domain (outside the CDR3, taken from reference TRBV7-3 and TRBJ1-2): GAGVSQTPSNKVTEKGKYVELRCDPISGHTALYWYRQSLGQGPEFLIYFQGTGAADDSGLPNDRFFAVRPEGSVSTLKIQRTERGDSAVYLCASSLGQGGYGYTFGSGTRLTVV.

The V call is TRBV12-5, the J call TRBJ1-2; D is uncertain. V shed 6 bases and J shed 0 bases, with 8 bases lying between them. CDR1 is LGHNT, CDR2 FRNRAP, per germline. This CDR3 is 13 amino acids long. CDR3 coding DNA: TGTGCTAGTGGCTTGAGCGCTAACTATGGCTACACCTTC. Translation gives CASGLSANYGYTF.

J is TRBJ2-5 and V is TRBV4-2, with TRBD1 identical over 7 bases. V dropped 1 base and J dropped 4; count of bases not matched to a gene: 9. Germline V gene sequence: CDR1 LGHNA, CDR2 YNFKEQ. The CDR3 loop spans 16 amino acids. The CDR3 spells CASSQVDRVVGETQYF. In DNA, the CDR3 is TGTGCCAGCAGCCAAGTAGACAGGGTGGTTGGAGAGACCCAGTACTTC.

This chain uses TRBV27 with TRBJ1-2, with D unresolved. The CDR3 has 13 amino acids. Looked up from germline, CDR1 is MNHEY and CDR2 is SMNVEV (reference sequence). Trimming removed 3 bases from V and 5 bases from J, with 10 bases in between. The CDR3 sequence: CASSLNGLYGYTF. CDR3 DNA sequence: TGTGCCAGCAGTTTGAACGGGTTGTATGGCTACACCTTC.

This sequence joins TRBV7-2 and TRBJ2-1, with 10 bases that match TRBD2. There are 17 residues in the CDR3. Germline CDR1 and CDR2: SGHTA and FQGNSA. Trimming removed 0 bases from V and 9 bases from J; junction bases left unmatched: 11. CDR3 residues: CASSLAPSLAGAGEQFF. CDR3 DNA sequence: TGTGCCAGCAGCTTAGCTCCCTCCCTAGCGGGGGCAGGTGAGCAGTTCTTC.

V and J are TRBV13 and TRBJ1-2; TRBD1 matches at 8 bases. This CDR3 has 14 residues. Germline CDR1 PRHDT, CDR2 FYEKMQ (reference sequence). J gave up 4 bases and V 3 bases, and 4 bases lay outside the gene matches. In DNA form, the CDR3 reads TGTGCCAGCAGCTTTCAGGGGGCAGGCTATGGCTACACCTTC. Translation: CASSFQGAGYGYTF.

This chain joins TRBV15 and TRBJ1-5, with a possible D match to TRBD1 (5 bases). The length of the CDR3 is 15 residues. CDR1 and CDR2 from the germline V gene are LNHNV and YYDKDF (reference sequence). The V end was cut by 5 bases, the J end by 5 bases, with 16 bases between. CDR3 DNA: TGTGCCACCAGCCGGGACTTAGGGCTTCATCAGCCCCAGCATTTT. Its translation is CATSRDLGLHQPQHF.

This chain links TRBV19 with TRBJ2-1, with TRBD2 matching over 12 bases. V shed 9 bases, J shed 6 bases, and the junction held 6 bases outside the gene matches. Germline V gene data show CDR1 as LNHDA and CDR2 as SQIVND (reference sequence). CDR3 length: 14 residues. CDR3 residues: CARLTSGGLNEQFF. The CDR3 region has the DNA TGTGCCAGACTGACTAGCGGGGGCCTCAATGAGCAGTTCTTC. Variable domain in full (rest from reference TRBV19 and TRBJ2-1): DGGITQSPKYLFRKEGQNVTLSCEQNLNHDAMYWYRQDPGQGLRLIYYSQIVNDFQKGDIAEGYSVSREKKESFPLTVTSAQKNPTAFYLCARLTSGGLNEQFFGPGTRLTVL.

The chain has TRBV7-9 and TRBJ2-2, with D possibly matching TRBD1 (5 bases). V was shortened by 6 bases and J by 4 bases, with 9 bases between the two germline ends. Germline lookup yields CDR1 SEHNR and CDR2 FQNEAQ (reference sequence). CDR3 size: 13 residues. The CDR3 loop is CASRPDSTGELFF. Here the CDR3 DNA reads TGTGCCAGCAGACCTGACAGCACCGGGGAGCTGTTTTTT.

This clone was observed a single time. The CDR3 spells CASSFDREAFF. CDR3 sequence (DNA): TGTGCCAGCAGTTTTGACAGGGAAGCTTTCTTT. The genes are TRBV5-6 and TRBJ1-1; D possibly corresponds to TRBD1 (6 bases). The V and J ends lost 5 bases and 8 bases respectively, with 10 bases between them. Germline V gene sequence: CDR1 SGHDT, CDR2 YYEEEE. The CDR3 length is 11 residues.

This clone was seen a few times. This chain links TRBV7-3 with TRBJ2-2, with D possibly being TRBD1 (5 bases). Germline CDR1 reads SGHTA; CDR2 reads FQGTGA. The CDR3 is made up of 14 amino acids. Between the trimmed V and J ends, which lost 5 bases and 3 bases, there was a span of 10 bases. CDR3 region: CASSLDSYTGELFF. In DNA form, the CDR3 reads TGTGCCAGCAGCCTTGACAGCTACACCGGGGAGCTGTTTTTT. Together with reference TRBV7-3 and TRBJ2-2, the CDR3 gives the full variable domain: GAGVSQTPSNKVTEKGKYVELRCDPISGHTALYWYRQSLGQGPEFLIYFQGTGAADDSGLPNDRFFAVRPEGSVSTLKIQRTERGDSAVYLCASSLDSYTGELFFGEGSRLTVL.

The rearrangement links TRBV4-3 to TRBJ2-7, with D hard to call. Per the germline V gene, CDR1 is LGHNA and CDR2 is YSLEER. The CDR3 length is 13 residues. Between the trimmed V and J ends, which lost 1 base and 3 bases, there was a span of 7 bases. CDR3 in amino acids: CASSQVQNYEQYF. The CDR3 coding sequence is TGCGCCAGCAGCCAAGTACAGAACTACGAGCAGTACTTC.

The chain has TRBV14 and TRBJ1-1, with TRBD1 identical over 8 bases. The V gene end was trimmed by 2 bases and the J gene end by 0 bases; junction bases not matched to a gene: 5. The germline V gene encodes CDR1 SGHDN and CDR2 FVKESK. The length of the CDR3 is 16 residues. CDR3 bases: TGTGCCAGCAGCCAAAATCAGGGGGCGGTGAACACTGAAGCTTTCTTT. This codes for CASSQNQGAVNTEAFF.